This T cell receptor (beta chain) was observed in a study of T cell repertoires in cytomegalovirus infection. Study-level information: Shared public TCR beta signatures pointed to both CMV infection and a matching HLA type. Findings of the study overall: Carriers of CMV plus the relevant HLA were identified by cumulative public TCR beta family frequency. Dominant in the ex vivo response were TCR beta clonotypes restricted by HLA-C and specific for CMV.

This clonotype was recorded many times. Its antigen remains unknown. TCRdb independently ran MiXCR on the reads; one entry per CDR3 protein. The sample includes fewer than 550,000 distinct CDR3 sequences, around 10% of them seen just once. V lost 4 bases to trimming and J lost 4 bases; unmatched junction nucleotides: 12. Germline V gene sequence: CDR1 SGHVS, CDR2 FQNEAQ. The CDR3 contains 17 residues. Sequenced sample: PBMCs. The chain carries TRBV7-8 and TRBJ2-2; 7 nucleotides align to TRBD2. The sequence derives from a human donor in good health (CMV status not recorded). Some clones in this sample may be carry-over from other donors' samples. The CDR3 spells CASSYVSRPGGTGELFF. The CDR3 DNA sequence: TGTGCCAGCAGCTACGTAAGCCGACCGGGGGGCACCGGGGAGCTGTTTTTT.